This T cell receptor (beta chain) was retrieved from a study of T cell repertoires in cytomegalovirus infection (dated by TCRdb to 2018 to 2020). The study in broad terms: Donor HLA type was relevant to the analysis, as public TCR beta signatures indicated carriage of CMV infection together with the matching HLA type.

V drops 4 bases and J drops 11 bases, leaving 9 bases in between. Sequences SGHTA (CDR1) and FQGNSA (CDR2) are obtained from the germline V gene. The CDR3 has 11 amino acids, counting the end cysteine and phenylalanine. Only the CDR3 DNA stays, 33 bases, in frame from base 1. The instrument given in TCRdb is Illumina HiSeq 1500. In-frame beta chains were kept once TCRdb had trimmed the public reads at Q25 with fastp and called clones with MiXCR. When rows share a CDR3 protein, they turn into one entry using the most common DNA and genes. A total of around 70,000 distinct CDR3 sequences appear in this sample, about 4% of them only once. Approximately 20% of the sample lies in the top ten. Points the paper makes about the study in general: The ex vivo response was dominated by HLA-C-restricted CMV-specific TCR beta clonotypes, and the single most frequent clonotype in two of eight donors was supplied by these HLA-C-restricted clonotypes. Carriers of CMV infection plus the relevant HLA type were discriminated by the cumulative frequency of public TCR beta family members in the study cohort and in an independent roughly 350-donor cohort.

Concerning this clonotype: No antigen is known for it. No clone much larger than this one lies a single base away; base qualities are absent.

What was sequenced was PBMCs. The chain uses TRBV7-2 and TRBJ1-5; D gene: possibly TRBD1, on 5 matching bases. The sequence was obtained from a human donor in good health (CMV status not recorded). Some clones in this sample may be carry-over from other donors' samples. The CDR3 protein sequence reads: CASSSGGTQHF. The nucleotide sequence is given as TGTGCCAGCAGCTCGGGGGGGACCCAGCATTTT. The CDR3 plus the reference TRBV7-2 and TRBJ1-5 genes for the other parts give the full variable domain: GAGVSQSPSNKVTEKGKDVELRCDPISGHTALYWYRQSLGQGLEFLIYFQGNSAPDKSGLPSDRFSAERTGGSVSTLTIQRTQQEDSAVYLCASSSGGTQHFGDGTRLSIL.